This TCR beta chain was captured in a study of blood T cell repertoires in COVID-19. About the research overall: Acute and convalescent COVID-19 specimens originated in the United States, Italy and Spain. Nucleic acid was either cDNA or gDNA, and it came from T cells, B-cell-depleted T cells, or PBMCs.

Germline V CDR1 and CDR2: SGHNT, YENEEA. This CDR3 has 20 amino acids. V shed 1 base and J 1 base; nucleotides not matched to a gene: 16. This table comes from immunoSEQ multiplex PCR, and its TCRdb copy is limited to in-frame clones, with some not included. The data contain fewer than 140,000 clones, approximately 80% of them singletons. Sequencing was done on a sample of peripheral blood. V usage is TRBV11-3 and J usage is TRBJ1-5; the match to TRBD1 covers 7 bases. This TCR came from an older man with COVID-19, enrolled during active disease. CDR3 residues: CASSLGPGGWGCESNQPQHF. CDR3 DNA: TGTGCCAGCAGCTTAGGACCAGGGGGGTGGGGTTGCGAGAGCAATCAGCCCCAGCATTTT.